This TCR beta chain originates from a study of blood T cells in healthy people across ages. This clonotype was observed a few times. With a J-beta primer mix and a sample-barcoded 5' primer, a second PCR ran about 6 to 11 cycles. Each TCR beta cDNA got a 12-nucleotide random molecular identifier. One entry per CDR3 protein, called by TCRdb with MiXCR from the 5' RACE reads. The data show around 1.5 million distinct CDR3 sequences, with roughly 59% seen just once and about 6.7% held by the top ten. The CDR3 covers 15 residues. V was cut by 6 bases and J by 7 bases, with 19 bases left in between. The V gene is TRBV12-3 or TRBV12-4, the J gene TRBJ2-1; D not certain. This TCR was sampled from a man younger than 30 in good health. The sample consisted of blood. The CDR3 sequence: CASSLVNGVGNEQFF. CDR3 in DNA: TGTGCCAGCAGCCTTGTTAATGGGGTCGGAAATGAGCAGTTCTTC.